The 28 T cell receptor beta chains reported below all come from one sample, sequenced in a study of cytomegalovirus exposure and HLA in healthy donors (dated by TCRdb to 2017 to 2019). The library relied on the immunoSEQ multiplex PCR assay. The multiplex PCR relied on a mix of 60 forward primers for TCR Vbeta segments and 13 reverse primers for TCR Jbeta segments. In TCRdb, the immuneACCESS table is reduced to in-frame sequences with V and J assigned. These tables do not hold every clone; where another copy was compared, an unresolved V gene accounts for under half, and the others remain unexplained. The sample profile shows about 140,000 clones; about three quarters of them were found once. The top ten constitute approximately 4% of the sample. The source material was PBMCs. The receptor set was obtained from a man aged 18-30 years in good health and CMV-seronegative.

The V call is TRBV6-1, the J call TRBJ1-1; D might be TRBD1 (5 bases). V was cut by 2 bases and J by 11 bases, with 18 bases left in between. This CDR3 is 14 amino acids long. Germline V gene lookup returns CDR1 MNHNS and CDR2 SASEGT. CDR3 sequence (DNA): TGTGCCAGCAGTGAATGGGGGGGAGGGACCGGGGCTTTCTTT. Translated: CASSEWGGGTGAFF.

In its sample, this clone was seen a few times. The chain has TRBV5-5 and TRBJ2-3; 10 nucleotides line up with TRBD2. Germline CDR1 and CDR2: SGHKS and YYEKEE (reference sequence). The V gene end was trimmed by 4 bases and the J gene end by 2 bases; junction bases not matched to a gene: 10. This CDR3 contains 17 residues. CDR3 in DNA: TGTGCCAGCAGCGTGGTAGCAGCGGGAGGGTTCACAGATACGCAGTATTTT. It encodes CASSVVAAGGFTDTQYF.

The V gene is TRBV7-2, the J gene TRBJ2-5; TRBD1 aligns across 7 bases. V lost 2 bases to trimming and J lost 7 bases; unmatched junction nucleotides: 7. Germline lookup yields CDR1 SGHTA and CDR2 FQGNSA. CDR3 length: 14 amino acids. CDR3 coding DNA: TGTGCCAGCAGCTTAACAGGGACAGTAGTGACCCAGTACTTC. This sequence encodes CASSLTGTVVTQYF.

The chain carries TRBV2 and TRBJ2-6; the D is unclear. The CDR3 has 18 amino acids. Per germline, CDR1 SNHLY and CDR2 FYNNEI. Trimming pared 2 bases from V and 0 bases from J, leaving 14 bases between. The CDR3 DNA reads TGTGCCAGCAGTGAATTACCCTACACTACCTCTGGGGCCAACGTCCTGACTTTC. Encoded protein: CASSELPYTTSGANVLTF.

The rearrangement links TRBV14 to TRBJ1-4; TRBD1 is a possible D gene (5 bases). The CDR3 has 15 amino acids. Germline assignment: CDR1 SGHDN and CDR2 FVKESK. V was clipped by 1 base and J by 8 bases, with 14 bases between them. The CDR3 nucleotides are TGTGCCAGCAGCCAAGGGGCCAACAGGCGGGAAAAACTGTTTTTT. It codes for CASSQGANRREKLFF.

This clone was seen just once. As DNA, the CDR3 is TGTGCCAGTAGTGCACAGGGTAGCACTGAAGCTTTCTTT. Protein sequence: CASSAQGSTEAFF. The V and J genes are TRBV19 and TRBJ1-1; D is perhaps TRBD1 (6 bases). V lost 5 bases to trimming and J lost 4 bases, with 11 bases between them. The CDR3 is made up of 13 amino acids. Germline V gene data show CDR1 as LNHDA and CDR2 as SQIVND (reference sequence). The whole variable domain, filled in from reference TRBV19 and TRBJ1-1, reads DGGITQSPKYLFRKEGQNVTLSCEQNLNHDAMYWYRQDPGQGLRLIYYSQIVNDFQKGDIAEGYSVSREKKESFPLTVTSAQKNPTAFYLCASSAQGSTEAFFGQGTRLTVV.

This clone was seen just once. The chain carries TRBV6-1 and TRBJ2-3; no firm D call. The ends were cut back, 1 base at V and 0 bases at J, with 5 bases in the middle. This CDR3 is 14 amino acids long. Germline V gives CDR1 MNHNS, CDR2 SASEGT. In DNA, the CDR3 is TGTGCCAGCAGTGAAGATCTTAGCACAGATACGCAGTATTTT. As protein: CASSEDLSTDTQYF.

The chain's CDR3 is CASRPGRGSVYGYTF. CDR3 bases: TGTGCCAGCAGACCTGGACGGGGTTCCGTCTATGGCTACACCTTC. The V gene is TRBV6-5, the J gene TRBJ1-2, with D uncertain. The CDR3 is 15 residues long. Germline V CDR1 and CDR2: MNHEY, SVGAGI. V was trimmed by 6 bases and J by 4 bases, leaving 18 bases between them.

The sample holds a few counts of this clone. The chain combines TRBV30 with TRBJ2-3; D might be TRBD2 (5 bases). V lost 1 base and J lost 1, with 9 bases in between. The length of the CDR3 is 14 residues. The germline V gene encodes CDR1 GTSNPN and CDR2 SVGIG (reference sequence). The CDR3 region is CAWSDGERTDTQYF. As DNA, the CDR3 is TGTGCCTGGAGTGACGGGGAGCGCACAGATACGCAGTATTTT.

The genes are TRBV5-5 and TRBJ1-5; 7 nucleotides align to TRBD1. Germline V gene data show CDR1 as SGHKS and CDR2 as YYEKEE (reference sequence). CDR3 length equals 15 residues. The J segment lost 3 bases and the V segment lost 5 bases, leaving 8 bases of the junction unmatched. The CDR3 nucleotides are TGTGCCAGCAGTTTTGTAGGGACAGACAATCAGCCCCAGCATTTT. This sequence encodes CASSFVGTDNQPQHF.

CDR3 nucleotide sequence: TGTGCCAGCAGTTCGAACTCTCAGGCAGATACGCAGTATTTT. Its translation: CASSSNSQADTQYF. The V call is TRBV27, the J call TRBJ2-3; D gene ambiguous. Germline V lookup: CDR1 MNHEY, CDR2 SMNVEV (reference sequence). The CDR3 is 14 amino acids. V was clipped by 4 bases and J by 4 bases, with 12 bases between them.

This chain links TRBV7-6 with TRBJ1-2; D possibly corresponds to TRBD1 (6 bases). CDR1 is SGHVS, CDR2 FNYEAQ, per germline. The CDR3 contains 17 residues. Trimming shortened V by 5 bases and J by 4 bases, and 23 bases separated the two germline ends. CDR3 nucleotides: TGTGCCAGCAGCCAAGAGGCACAGGGCCGCACGGGCTATGGCTACACCTTC. Its translation: CASSQEAQGRTGYGYTF.

V usage is TRBV4-1 and J usage is TRBJ2-3; TRBD1 matches at 8 bases. This CDR3 has 15 residues. CDR1 is MGHRA and CDR2 is YSYEKL in the germline V gene. The V segment lost 1 base and the J segment 6 bases; nucleotides outside the gene matches: 6. The CDR3 protein is CASSQARGRMDTQYF. DNA for the CDR3: TGCGCCAGCAGCCAAGCCAGGGGGCGCATGGATACGCAGTATTTT.

The chain joins TRBV5-1 to TRBJ1-2; D gene ambiguous. Trimming shortened V by 4 bases and J by 2 bases, and 15 bases separated the two germline ends. Germline CDR1 reads SGHRS; CDR2 reads YFSETQ. The CDR3 runs 15 residues. The CDR3 DNA reads TGCGCCAGCAGCGAATACCGGTCGGGGAACTATGGCTACACCTTC. Its protein product is CASSEYRSGNYGYTF.

The chain couples TRBV18 to TRBJ2-6; tentatively, D is TRBD1 (6 bases). With 2 bases removed from V and 4 bases from J, the gap between germline ends came to 15 bases. Germline V gives CDR1 KGHSH, CDR2 LQKENI. There are 17 residues in the CDR3. Here the CDR3 reads CASSPLGAQAGANVLTF. CDR3 DNA: TGTGCCAGCTCACCATTGGGGGCTCAAGCCGGGGCCAACGTCCTGACTTTC.

The CDR3, as DNA: TGCAGCGTTTCGGGACAGGGGGCTGGCTACACCTTC. Protein: CSVSGQGAGYTF. The chain recombines TRBV29-1 with TRBJ1-2; 12 nucleotides agree with TRBD1. This CDR3 comprises 12 residues. The germline V gene has CDR1 SQVTM and CDR2 ANQGSEA. V was pared by 5 bases and J by 7 bases, with 2 bases of the junction left unmatched.

DNA for the CDR3: TGCGCCAGCACGCTCTTGCCGGGAAACACTGAAGCTTTCTTT. Protein: CASTLLPGNTEAFF. The rearrangement uses TRBV5-1 and TRBJ1-1; D gene ambiguous. Germline CDR1 SGHRS, CDR2 YFSETQ. Between the trimmed V and J ends, which lost 6 bases and 2 bases, there was a span of 14 bases. The CDR3 consists of 14 residues.

This clone turned up a few times. The chain uses TRBV18 and TRBJ2-2; tentatively, D is TRBD1 (5 bases). Germline-derived CDR1 and CDR2 are KGHSH and LQKENI. Trimming removed 1 base at V and 0 bases at J, with 9 bases between. CDR3 length: 16 residues. CDR3 in DNA: TGTGCCAGCTCACCACAGGGGTTCGCGAACACCGGGGAGCTGTTTTTT. Translation gives CASSPQGFANTGELFF.

The count of this clone is one. V gene TRBV12-2 combines with J gene TRBJ2-1; TRBD2 was called by the table and not checked on the DNA. TRBV12-2 counts as a pseudogene. This CDR3 has 18 amino acids. As DNA, the CDR3 is TGTGCAAGTCGCTTAGCCCCCCGAGCGGGAGGTACTTACAATGAGCAGTTCTTC. Translated: CASRLAPRAGGTYNEQFF.

There are a few counts of this clone. V usage is TRBV5-1 and J usage is TRBJ2-3; D gene uncertain. Germline CDR1 SGHRS, CDR2 YFSETQ. Deletions cut 0 bases from V and 6 bases from J, with 5 bases between. This CDR3 has 12 residues. CDR3 sequence: CASSLDLDTQYF. CDR3 DNA sequence: TGCGCCAGCAGCTTGGATCTTGATACGCAGTATTTT.

This rearrangement joins TRBV29-1 to TRBJ2-5; 7 bases line up with TRBD2. The better agreement between TRBJ2-7 and the DNA end casts doubt on the J call. The CDR3 has 15 residues. Germline V gene data show CDR1 as SQVTM and CDR2 as ANQGSEA. Here the CDR3 reads CSVENDRGVIYEQYF. For the CDR3, the DNA is TGCAGCGTTGAAAATGACCGGGGGGTCATCTACGAGCAGTACTTC.

The chain is built from TRBV28 and TRBJ1-4; 8 nucleotides line up with TRBD1. Trimming took 1 base from V and 8 from J; bases not matched to a gene: 6. Germline-derived CDR1 and CDR2 are MDHEN and SYDVKM. The CDR3 sequence is 15 residues long. The CDR3 coding sequence is TGTGCCAGCAGTTTATCAGGGGGCGCGGAGGAAAAACTGTTTTTT. It is translated as CASSLSGGAEEKLFF.

This clone showed up just once. J is TRBJ1-1 and V is TRBV5-1; D is possibly TRBD1 (6 bases). The germline CDR1 and CDR2 sequences are SGHRS and YFSETQ. The CDR3 is made up of 16 amino acids. V gave up 6 bases and J gave up 3 bases, with 21 bases separating them. The CDR3 DNA reads TGCGCCAGCACCCCGACGGGGGGGGCCGATTACACTGAAGCTTTCTTT. It is translated as CASTPTGGADYTEAFF.

This rearrangement joins TRBV7-2 to TRBJ2-5; 10 bases are a match to TRBD1. CDR1 SGHTA and CDR2 FQGNSA come from the germline V gene. The CDR3 covers 15 residues. V was pared by 6 bases and J by 5 bases, with 9 bases of the junction left unmatched. The chain's CDR3 is CASRPDRGLWETQYF. As DNA, the CDR3 is TGTGCCAGCAGGCCCGACAGGGGGCTGTGGGAGACCCAGTACTTC.

V and J are TRBV27 and TRBJ2-3, with TRBD2 matching 16 bases. V trimming: 6 bases; J trimming: 2 bases; junction bases outside the gene matches: 11. The germline gives CDR1 MNHEY, CDR2 SMNVEV (reference sequence). The CDR3 loop spans 19 amino acids. CDR3 DNA: TGTGCCAGCAGCCACCAGGGACTAGCGGGAGGGACCTACACAGATACGCAGTATTTT. The encoded protein is CASSHQGLAGGTYTDTQYF.

This clone turned up a few times. One junction end does not reproduce the germline sequence, and a read error may be involved. J is TRBJ2-2 and V is TRBV6-7, with 9 bases aligning to TRBD1. TRBV6-7 is treated as an ORF (open reading frame) with a function not yet certain. The CDR3 sequence is 18 residues long. The CDR3 sequence: CASSRAFPDRGFFRGAVF. CDR3 DNA sequence: TGTGCCAGCAGCCGAGCCTTCCCGGACAGGGGTTTCTTCCGGGGAGCTGTTTTT.

The CDR3 reads CASSLGLSSGSGDEQYF. For the CDR3, the DNA is TGCGCCAGCAGCTTAGGACTCAGTAGCGGGAGTGGCGACGAGCAGTACTTC. V is TRBV5-1 and J is TRBJ2-7, with TRBD2 identical over 9 bases. This CDR3 has 17 residues. V trimming: 2 bases; J trimming: 5 bases; junction bases outside the gene matches: 14. Per germline, CDR1 SGHRS and CDR2 YFSETQ.

The gene calls are TRBV18 and TRBJ2-7; the D gene is possibly TRBD1 (5 bases). V lost 0 bases to trimming and J lost 0 bases, with 9 bases between them. This CDR3 has 15 amino acids. CDR1 is KGHSH, CDR2 LQKENI, per germline. This CDR3 is CASSPPGLTSYEQYF. CDR3 coding DNA: TGTGCCAGCTCACCACCGGGGCTAACCTCCTACGAGCAGTACTTC.